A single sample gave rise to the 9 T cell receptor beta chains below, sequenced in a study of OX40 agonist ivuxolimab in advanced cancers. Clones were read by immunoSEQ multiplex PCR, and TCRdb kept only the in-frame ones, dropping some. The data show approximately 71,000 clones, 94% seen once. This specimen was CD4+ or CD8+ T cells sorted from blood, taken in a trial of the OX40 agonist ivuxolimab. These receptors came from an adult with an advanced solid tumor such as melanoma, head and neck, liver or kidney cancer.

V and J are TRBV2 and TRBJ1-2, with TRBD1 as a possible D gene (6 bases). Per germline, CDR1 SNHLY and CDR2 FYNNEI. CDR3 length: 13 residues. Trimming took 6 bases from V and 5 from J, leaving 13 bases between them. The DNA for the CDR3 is TGTGCCAGCAGCGCGGGGACACTTTATGGCTACACCTTC. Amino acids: CASSAGTLYGYTF.

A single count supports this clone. The CDR3 DNA is TGCGCCAGCAGCCAAGGGACAGGTTTGAACACTGAAGCTTTCTTT. Its protein product is CASSQGTGLNTEAFF. This chain links TRBV4-3 with TRBJ1-1, with 7 positions matching TRBD1. This CDR3 has 15 amino acids. With V trimmed by 1 base and J by 0 bases, 2 bases remained unmatched. Germline V lookup: CDR1 LGHNA, CDR2 YSLEER.

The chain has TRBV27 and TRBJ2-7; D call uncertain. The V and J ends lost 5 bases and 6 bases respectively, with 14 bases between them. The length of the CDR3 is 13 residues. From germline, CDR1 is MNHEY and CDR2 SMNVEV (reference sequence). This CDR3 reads CASSQGWSLEQYF. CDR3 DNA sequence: TGTGCCAGCAGTCAAGGGTGGTCCCTCGAGCAGTACTTC.

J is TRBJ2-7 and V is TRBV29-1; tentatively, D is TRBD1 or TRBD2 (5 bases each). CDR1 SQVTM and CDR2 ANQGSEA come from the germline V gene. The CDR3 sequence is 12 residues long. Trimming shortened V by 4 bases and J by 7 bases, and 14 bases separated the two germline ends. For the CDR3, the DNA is TGCAGCGTTGTTTCAGGGACCGGGGAGCAGTACTTC. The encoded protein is CSVVSGTGEQYF.

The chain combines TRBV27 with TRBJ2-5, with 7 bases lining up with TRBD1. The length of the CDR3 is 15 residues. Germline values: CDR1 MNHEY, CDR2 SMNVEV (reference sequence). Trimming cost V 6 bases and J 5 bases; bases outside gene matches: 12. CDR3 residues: CASSTFPGQTETQYF. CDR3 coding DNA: TGTGCCAGCAGCACTTTCCCGGGACAGACGGAGACCCAGTACTTC.

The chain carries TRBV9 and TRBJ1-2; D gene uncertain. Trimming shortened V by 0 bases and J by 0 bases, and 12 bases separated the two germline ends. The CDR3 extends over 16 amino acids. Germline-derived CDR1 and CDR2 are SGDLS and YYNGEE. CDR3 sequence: CASSVEWSGTNYGYTF. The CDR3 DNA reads TGTGCCAGCAGCGTAGAATGGTCGGGTACTAACTATGGCTACACCTTC. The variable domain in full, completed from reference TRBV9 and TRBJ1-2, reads DSGVTQTPKHLITATGQRVTLRCSPRSGDLSVYWYQQSLDQGLQFLIQYYNGEERAKGNILERFSAQQFPDLHSELNLSSLELGDSALYFCASSVEWSGTNYGYTFGSGTRLTVV.

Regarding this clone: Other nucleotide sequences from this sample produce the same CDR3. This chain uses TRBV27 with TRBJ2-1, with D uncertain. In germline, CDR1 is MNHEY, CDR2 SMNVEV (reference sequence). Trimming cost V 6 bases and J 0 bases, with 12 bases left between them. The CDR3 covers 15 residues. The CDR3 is CASSQGGSSYNEQFF. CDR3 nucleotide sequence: TGTGCCAGCAGCCAAGGTGGTTCCTCCTACAATGAGCAGTTCTTC.

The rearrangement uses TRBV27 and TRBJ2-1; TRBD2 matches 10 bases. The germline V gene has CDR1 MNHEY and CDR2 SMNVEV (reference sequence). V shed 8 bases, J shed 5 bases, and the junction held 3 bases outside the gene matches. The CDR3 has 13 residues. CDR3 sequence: CASGAGGNNEQFF. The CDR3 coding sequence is TGTGCCAGCGGAGCGGGGGGGAACAATGAGCAGTTCTTC.

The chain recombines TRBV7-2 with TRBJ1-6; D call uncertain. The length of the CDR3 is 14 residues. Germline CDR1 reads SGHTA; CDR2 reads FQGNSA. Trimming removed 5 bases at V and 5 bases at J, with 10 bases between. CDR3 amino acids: CASSLRGNNSPLHF. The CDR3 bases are TGTGCCAGCAGCCTGAGAGGGAATAATTCACCCCTCCACTTT.